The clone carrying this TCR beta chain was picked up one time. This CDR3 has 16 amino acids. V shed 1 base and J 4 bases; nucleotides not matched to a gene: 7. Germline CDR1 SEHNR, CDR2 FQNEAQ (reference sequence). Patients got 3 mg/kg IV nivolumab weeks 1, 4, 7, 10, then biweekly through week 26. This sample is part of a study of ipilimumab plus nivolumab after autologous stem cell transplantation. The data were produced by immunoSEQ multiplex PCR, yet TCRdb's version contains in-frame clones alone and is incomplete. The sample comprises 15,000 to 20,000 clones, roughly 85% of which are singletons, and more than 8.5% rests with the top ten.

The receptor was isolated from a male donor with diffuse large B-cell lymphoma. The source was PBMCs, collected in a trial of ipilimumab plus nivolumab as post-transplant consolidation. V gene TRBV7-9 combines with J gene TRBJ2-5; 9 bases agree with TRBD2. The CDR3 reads CASSLGGGGAGETQYF. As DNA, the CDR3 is TGTGCCAGCAGCTTAGGCGGCGGGGGGGCCGGAGAGACCCAGTACTTC. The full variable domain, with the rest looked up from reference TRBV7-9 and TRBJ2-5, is DTGVSQNPRHKITKRGQNVTFRCDPISEHNRLYWYRQTLGQGPEFLTYFQNEAQLEKSRLLSDRFSAERPKGSFSTLEIQRTEQGDSAMYLCASSLGGGGAGETQYFGPGTRLLVL.